Following are 13 T cell receptor beta chains from one sample sequenced in a study of pediatric ulcerative colitis. Data came from immunoSEQ multiplex PCR; TCRdb stores just in-frame clones and leaves some out. The sample shows 44,000 or so clones, about 78% of them seen only once. The rectum was sampled with one to two pinch biopsies at colonoscopy. The sequencing sample was made of gut tissue. The receptor set was obtained from a girl between 5 and 17 years old with moderate ulcerative colitis.

The V call is TRBV6-1, the J call TRBJ1-1; possibly TRBD1 for D (5 bases). Germline V gene lookup returns CDR1 MNHNS and CDR2 SASEGT. This CDR3 region has 13 residues. V was cut by 4 bases and J by 5 bases, with 11 bases left in between. The CDR3 DNA is TGTGCCAGCAGTGGTTGGGGGGGGACTGAAGCTTTCTTT. Amino acids: CASSGWGGTEAFF.

The chain recombines TRBV7-2 with TRBJ2-1, with D maybe TRBD2 (6 bases). The germline gives CDR1 SGHTA, CDR2 FQGNSA. The length of the CDR3 is 15 residues. Trimming took off 0 bases at V and 6 bases at J, with 12 bases between the two ends. The CDR3 loop is CASSLAARGFNEQFF. CDR3 in DNA: TGTGCCAGCAGCTTAGCGGCTCGGGGGTTCAATGAGCAGTTCTTC. Supplemented by reference TRBV7-2 and TRBJ2-1, the full variable domain reads GAGVSQSPSNKVTEKGKDVELRCDPISGHTALYWYRQSLGQGLEFLIYFQGNSAPDKSGLPSDRFSAERTGGSVSTLTIQRTQQEDSAVYLCASSLAARGFNEQFFGPGTRLTVL.

The chain uses TRBV19 and TRBJ2-2; D call uncertain. V was trimmed by 1 base and J by 0 bases, leaving 6 bases between them. Per the germline V gene, CDR1 is LNHDA and CDR2 is SQIVND (reference sequence). CDR3 length: 15 amino acids. The CDR3, as DNA: TGTGCCAGTAGTATAGGGTACGCGAACACCGGGGAGCTGTTTTTT. It encodes CASSIGYANTGELFF. Filled out from reference TRBV19 and TRBJ2-2, the complete variable domain reads DGGITQSPKYLFRKEGQNVTLSCEQNLNHDAMYWYRQDPGQGLRLIYYSQIVNDFQKGDIAEGYSVSREKKESFPLTVTSAQKNPTAFYLCASSIGYANTGELFFGEGSRLTVL.

This chain links TRBV7-9 with TRBJ1-1, with D unclear. V lost 5 bases and J 2 bases, leaving 21 bases between the germline ends. Germline CDR1 and CDR2: SEHNR and FQNEAQ (reference sequence). The CDR3 loop spans 17 amino acids. CDR3 coding DNA: TGTGCCAGCAGCCTATTGCGAGGTTTGGGGATCAACACTGAAGCTTTCTTT. Protein: CASSLLRGLGINTEAFF. Drawing the rest from reference TRBV7-9 and TRBJ1-1, the complete variable domain is DTGVSQNPRHKITKRGQNVTFRCDPISEHNRLYWYRQTLGQGPEFLTYFQNEAQLEKSRLLSDRFSAERPKGSFSTLEIQRTEQGDSAMYLCASSLLRGLGINTEAFFGQGTRLTVV.

The chain carries TRBV19 and TRBJ2-1; the D call may be TRBD1 or TRBD2 (5 bases each). This CDR3 is 14 amino acids long. Germline values: CDR1 LNHDA, CDR2 SQIVND (reference sequence). V lost 10 bases and J lost 4, with 17 bases in between. This CDR3 reads CATSHRGVYNEQFF. Written as DNA, the CDR3 is TGTGCCACCAGCCACCGAGGGGTGTACAATGAGCAGTTCTTC.

This clone was counted a few times. The rearrangement links TRBV7-9 to TRBJ2-7; either TRBD1 or TRBD2 may fit D (5 bases each). CDR3 length equals 14 residues. Germline values: CDR1 SEHNR, CDR2 FQNEAQ (reference sequence). The ends were cut back, 4 bases at V and 6 bases at J, with 16 bases in the middle. The CDR3 bases are TGTGCCAGCAGCTCAGAGGGGTTTTGGAGCGAGCAGTACTTC. Translation: CASSSEGFWSEQYF.

V is TRBV29-1 and J is TRBJ1-4, with unresolved D. V gave up 6 bases and J gave up 3 bases, with 14 bases separating them. The germline gives CDR1 SQVTM, CDR2 ANQGSEA. The CDR3 spans 14 residues. This CDR3 reads CSVADHWANEKLFF. The CDR3 region has the DNA TGCAGCGTGGCCGACCATTGGGCTAATGAAAAACTGTTTTTT.

V is TRBV19 and J is TRBJ1-1; the D gene is possibly TRBD1 (5 bases). There are 13 residues in the CDR3. Trimming took off 3 bases at V and 7 bases at J, with 12 bases between the two ends. CDR1 and CDR2 from the germline V gene are LNHDA and SQIVND (reference sequence). In DNA form, the CDR3 reads TGTGCCAGTAGTATGGGGACCCTACTTGAAGCTTTCTTT. Protein sequence: CASSMGTLLEAFF. The whole variable domain, remainder taken from reference TRBV19 and TRBJ1-1, is DGGITQSPKYLFRKEGQNVTLSCEQNLNHDAMYWYRQDPGQGLRLIYYSQIVNDFQKGDIAEGYSVSREKKESFPLTVTSAQKNPTAFYLCASSMGTLLEAFFGQGTRLTVV.

This clone was seen a few times. V is TRBV18 and J is TRBJ1-6; 7 bases match TRBD1. This CDR3 has 15 residues. CDR1 is KGHSH and CDR2 is LQKENI in the germline V gene. J was trimmed by 13 bases and V by 4 bases; bases with no gene match: 13. The CDR3 DNA reads as TGTGCCAGCTCACTAAGGACAGGCGACAAGGCCCCCCTCCACTTT. Translating gives CASSLRTGDKAPLHF. The full variable domain, with the rest looked up from reference TRBV18 and TRBJ1-6, is NAGVMQNPRHLVRRRGQEARLRCSPMKGHSHVYWYRQLPEEGLKFMVYLQKENIIDESGMPKERFSAEFPKEGPSILRIQQVVRGDSAAYFCASSLRTGDKAPLHFGNGTRLTVT.

This clone was found a few times. The V gene is TRBV5-1, the J gene TRBJ1-5; TRBD1 might be the D (6 bases). Trimming left V 0 bases short and J 5 bases short, with 12 bases between. CDR3 length: 15 residues. Germline CDR1 reads SGHRS; CDR2 reads YFSETQ. CDR3 in amino acids: CASSLVGGLDQPQHF. The CDR3, as DNA: TGCGCCAGCAGCTTGGTGGGGGGGCTCGATCAGCCCCAGCATTTT. Filled out from reference TRBV5-1 and TRBJ1-5, the complete variable domain reads KAGVTQTPRYLIKTRGQQVTLSCSPISGHRSVSWYQQTPGQGLQFLFEYFSETQRNKGNFPGRFSGRQFSNSRSEMNVSTLELGDSALYLCASSLVGGLDQPQHFGDGTRLSIL.

V gene TRBV4-2 combines with J gene TRBJ2-3; 7 bases map to TRBD2. Germline-derived CDR1 and CDR2 are LGHNA and YNFKEQ. V shed 0 bases, J shed 1 base, and the junction held 7 bases outside the gene matches. This CDR3 spans 17 amino acids. This chain's CDR3 is CASSQETGGGGTDTQYF. The CDR3 DNA follows: TGTGCCAGCAGCCAAGAGACGGGCGGGGGAGGCACAGATACGCAGTATTTT.

The table lists this clone with a count of one. The same CDR3 can be traced to other DNA sequences in this sample. The gene calls are TRBV5-1 and TRBJ2-1; D call uncertain. The CDR3 length is 13 residues. CDR1 SGHRS and CDR2 YFSETQ come from the germline V gene. Trimming removed 0 bases at V and 4 bases at J, with 5 bases between. The CDR3 region has the DNA TGCGCCAGCAGCTTGGACGGTTACAATGAGCAGTTCTTC. This codes for CASSLDGYNEQFF.

This chain connects TRBV6-4 to TRBJ1-6; D not resolved. CDR1 is MRHNA and CDR2 is SNTAGT in the germline V gene. The CDR3 sequence is 16 residues long. V lost 6 bases to trimming and J lost 9 bases, with 21 bases between them. The CDR3 sequence is CASSPPGVRRGSPLHF. In DNA, the CDR3 is TGTGCCAGCAGCCCACCCGGGGTCCGACGGGGTTCACCCCTCCACTTT.